This T cell receptor beta chain was recovered during a study of T cell responses to AZD1222 COVID-19 vaccine. General study results and limits: The reported proportion of spike-specific TCRs targeting unmutated variant regions was nearly half. The repertoires were collected only after the peak T cell response. Donors in the cohort were predominantly white British and more often female, and clonal diversity was possibly underestimated. Breadth and depth of Spike-specific TCRs rose after two AZD1222 doses.

The CDR3 has 17 amino acids. The germline V gene encodes CDR1 LGHNA and CDR2 YSLEER. The V and J ends lost 0 bases and 0 bases respectively, with 11 bases between them. Repertoires were generated with immunoSEQ multiplex PCR, while TCRdb's copy carries only in-frame clones and drops some. The sample includes roughly 79,000 clones, around four fifths seen only once; the top ten take about 21%. Turning to this clone: As yet, its antigen is unknown.

This TCR was sampled from an adult in good health. The sequencing here drew on peripheral blood, taken on day 0 of AZD1222 vaccination. The V call is TRBV4-3, the J call TRBJ1-4; D gene uncertain. The CDR3 DNA is TGCGCCAGCAGCCAAGATCGGCAGGTTGCAACTAATGAAAAACTGTTTTTT. Translation: CASSQDRQVATNEKLFF.